Listed here are 4 T cell receptor beta chains from one sample, sequenced in a study of blood T cell repertoires in COVID-19. Generated by immunoSEQ multiplex PCR, the TCRdb table keeps only in-frame clones and is missing some. Altogether 200,000 to 300,000 clones are present, 70% to 85% being singletons, with the ten largest covering over 7.5%. Sequenced: peripheral blood. These TCRs come from an elderly man with acute or convalescent COVID-19.

The chain employs TRBV19 and TRBJ1-1, with 7 bases identical to TRBD1. V shed 0 bases and J 5 bases; nucleotides not matched to a gene: 12. CDR1 and CDR2 from the germline V gene are LNHDA and SQIVND (reference sequence). The CDR3 consists of 17 residues. The CDR3 DNA is TGTGCCAGTAGTATAGACTTGCTCCGGTGGGGACAGACTGAAGCTTTCTTT. It codes for CASSIDLLRWGQTEAFF.

V usage is TRBV3-1 (or the pseudogene TRBV3-2) and J usage is TRBJ1-1, with TRBD1 as a possible D gene (5 bases). The CDR3 has 16 amino acids. Between the trimmed V and J ends, which lost 4 bases and 4 bases, there was a span of 19 bases. In germline, CDR1 is LGHDT, CDR2 YNNKEL (reference sequence). The CDR3 bases are TGTGCCAGCAGCCTTACTCCGGCAGGGCGGGGCACTGAAGCTTTCTTT. It is translated as CASSLTPAGRGTEAFF.

The V call is TRBV10-3, the J call TRBJ2-3; the match to TRBD1 covers 7 bases. CDR3 length: 17 amino acids. The V segment lost 1 base and the J segment 6 bases; nucleotides outside the gene matches: 13. Germline loops: CDR1 ENHRY, CDR2 SYGVKD. This CDR3 is CAISEFHQAGGMDTQYF. CDR3 DNA: TGTGCCATCAGTGAGTTTCACCAGGCAGGGGGAATGGATACGCAGTATTTT.

The V call is TRBV18, the J call TRBJ2-7; D gene ambiguous. The germline gives CDR1 KGHSH, CDR2 LQKENI. Trimming pared 0 bases from V and 3 bases from J, leaving 15 bases between. The CDR3 spans 16 residues. The CDR3 spells CASSPPSAGSFYEQYF. In DNA, the CDR3 is TGTGCCAGCTCACCACCCTCGGCAGGCTCGTTCTACGAGCAGTACTTC.